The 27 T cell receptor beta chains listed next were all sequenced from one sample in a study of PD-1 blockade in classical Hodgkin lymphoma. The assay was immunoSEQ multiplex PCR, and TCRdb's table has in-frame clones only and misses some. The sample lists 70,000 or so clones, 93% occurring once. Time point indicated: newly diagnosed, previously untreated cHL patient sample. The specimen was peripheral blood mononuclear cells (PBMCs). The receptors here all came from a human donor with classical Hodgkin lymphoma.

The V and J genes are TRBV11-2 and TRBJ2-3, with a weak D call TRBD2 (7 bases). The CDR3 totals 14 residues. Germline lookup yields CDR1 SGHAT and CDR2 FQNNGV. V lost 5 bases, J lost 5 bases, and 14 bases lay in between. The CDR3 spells CASSARGAEDTQYF. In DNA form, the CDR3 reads TGTGCCAGCAGCGCCCGGGGGGCAGAAGATACGCAGTATTTT.

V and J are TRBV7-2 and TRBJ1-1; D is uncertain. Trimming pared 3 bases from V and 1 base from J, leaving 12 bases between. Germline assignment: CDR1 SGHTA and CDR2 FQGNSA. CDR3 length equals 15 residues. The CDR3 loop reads CASSLSRGGNTEAFF. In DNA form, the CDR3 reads TGTGCCAGCAGCTTGTCGCGGGGAGGGAACACTGAAGCTTTCTTT. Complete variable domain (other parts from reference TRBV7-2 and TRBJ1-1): GAGVSQSPSNKVTEKGKDVELRCDPISGHTALYWYRQSLGQGLEFLIYFQGNSAPDKSGLPSDRFSAERTGGSVSTLTIQRTQQEDSAVYLCASSLSRGGNTEAFFGQGTRLTVV.

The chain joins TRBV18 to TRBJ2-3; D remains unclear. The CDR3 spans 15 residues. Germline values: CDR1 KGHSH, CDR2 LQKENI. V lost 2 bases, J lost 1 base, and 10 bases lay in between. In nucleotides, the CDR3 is TGTGCCAGCTCACCAAGTTCTCGCGGCACAGATACGCAGTATTTT. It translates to CASSPSSRGTDTQYF.

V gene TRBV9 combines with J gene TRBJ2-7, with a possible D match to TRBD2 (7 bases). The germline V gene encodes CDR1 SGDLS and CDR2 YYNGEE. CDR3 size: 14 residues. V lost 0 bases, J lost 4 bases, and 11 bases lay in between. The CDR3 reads CASSVGEGTYEQYF. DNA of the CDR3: TGTGCCAGCAGCGTAGGGGAGGGGACATACGAGCAGTACTTC.

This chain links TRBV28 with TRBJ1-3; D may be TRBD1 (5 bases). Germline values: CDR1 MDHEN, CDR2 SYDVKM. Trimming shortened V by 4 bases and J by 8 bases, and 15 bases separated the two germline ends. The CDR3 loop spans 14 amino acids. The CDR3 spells CASSSLGQSDTIYF. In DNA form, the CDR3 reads TGTGCCAGCAGTTCCCTAGGACAATCGGACACCATATATTTT.

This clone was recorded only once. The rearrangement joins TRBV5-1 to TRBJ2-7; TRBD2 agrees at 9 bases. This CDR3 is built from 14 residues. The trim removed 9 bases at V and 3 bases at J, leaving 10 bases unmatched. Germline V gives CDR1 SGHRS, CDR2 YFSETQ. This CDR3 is CATKVVAGDYEQYF. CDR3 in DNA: TGCGCCACCAAGGTAGTAGCGGGAGACTACGAGCAGTACTTC.

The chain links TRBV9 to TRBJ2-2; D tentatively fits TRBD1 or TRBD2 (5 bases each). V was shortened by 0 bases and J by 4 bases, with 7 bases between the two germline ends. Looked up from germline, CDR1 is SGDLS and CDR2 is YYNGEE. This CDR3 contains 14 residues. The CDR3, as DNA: TGTGCCAGCAGCGTAGTGGGGACCACCGGGGAGCTGTTTTTT. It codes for CASSVVGTTGELFF.

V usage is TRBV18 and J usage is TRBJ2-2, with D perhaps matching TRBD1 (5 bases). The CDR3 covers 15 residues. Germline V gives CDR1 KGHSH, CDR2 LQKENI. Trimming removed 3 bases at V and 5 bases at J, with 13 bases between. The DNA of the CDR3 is TGTGCCAGCTCACCGATCCGCAGGGAAACCGGGGAGCTGTTTTTT. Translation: CASSPIRRETGELFF.

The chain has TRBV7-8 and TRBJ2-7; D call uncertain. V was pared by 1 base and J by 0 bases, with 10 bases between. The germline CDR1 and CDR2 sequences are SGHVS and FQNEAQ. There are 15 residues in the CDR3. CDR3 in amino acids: CASSLGPFNSYEQYF. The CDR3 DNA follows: TGTGCCAGCAGCTTAGGTCCCTTTAACTCCTACGAGCAGTACTTC.

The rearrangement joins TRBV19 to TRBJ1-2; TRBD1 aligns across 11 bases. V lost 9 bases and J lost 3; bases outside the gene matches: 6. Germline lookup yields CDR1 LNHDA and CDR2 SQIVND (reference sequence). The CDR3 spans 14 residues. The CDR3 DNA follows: TGTGCCAGCGCCGGGACAGGGGGATACTATGGCTACACCTTC. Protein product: CASAGTGGYYGYTF.

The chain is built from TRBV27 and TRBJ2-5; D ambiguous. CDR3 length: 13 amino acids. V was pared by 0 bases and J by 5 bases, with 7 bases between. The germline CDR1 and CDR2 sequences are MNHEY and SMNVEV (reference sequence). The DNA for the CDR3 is TGTGCCAGCAGTTTATCGAGATGGGAGACCCAGTACTTC. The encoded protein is CASSLSRWETQYF.

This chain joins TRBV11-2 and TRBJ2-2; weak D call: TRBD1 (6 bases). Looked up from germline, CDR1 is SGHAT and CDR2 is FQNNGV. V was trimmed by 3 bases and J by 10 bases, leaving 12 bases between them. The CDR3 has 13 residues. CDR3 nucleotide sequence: TGTGCCAGCAGCTTCCAGGGGAGTAAGGAGCTGTTTTTT. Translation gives CASSFQGSKELFF.

CDR3 sequence: CAIRGSGQGQGYTF. The CDR3 coding sequence is TGTGCCATCAGGGGTTCTGGACAGGGCCAGGGCTACACCTTC. The V and J genes are TRBV10-3 and TRBJ1-2, with 8 bases matching TRBD1. The germline V gene encodes CDR1 ENHRY and CDR2 SYGVKD. The CDR3 is 14 residues long. Germline trimming cut 6 bases from V and 8 bases from J; bases unmatched to any gene: 11.

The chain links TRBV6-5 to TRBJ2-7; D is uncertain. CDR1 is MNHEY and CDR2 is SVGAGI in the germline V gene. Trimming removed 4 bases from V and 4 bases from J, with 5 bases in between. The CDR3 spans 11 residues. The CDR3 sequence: CASSSQYEQYF. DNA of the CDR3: TGTGCCAGCAGTTCCCAATACGAGCAGTACTTC.

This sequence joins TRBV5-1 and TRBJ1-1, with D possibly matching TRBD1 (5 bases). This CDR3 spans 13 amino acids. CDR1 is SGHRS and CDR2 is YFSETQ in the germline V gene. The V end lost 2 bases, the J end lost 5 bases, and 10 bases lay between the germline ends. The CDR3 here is CASSFGGATEAFF. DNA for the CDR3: TGCGCCAGCAGCTTTGGAGGGGCTACTGAAGCTTTCTTT. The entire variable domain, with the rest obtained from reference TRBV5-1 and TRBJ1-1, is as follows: KAGVTQTPRYLIKTRGQQVTLSCSPISGHRSVSWYQQTPGQGLQFLFEYFSETQRNKGNFPGRFSGRQFSNSRSEMNVSTLELGDSALYLCASSFGGATEAFFGQGTRLTVV.

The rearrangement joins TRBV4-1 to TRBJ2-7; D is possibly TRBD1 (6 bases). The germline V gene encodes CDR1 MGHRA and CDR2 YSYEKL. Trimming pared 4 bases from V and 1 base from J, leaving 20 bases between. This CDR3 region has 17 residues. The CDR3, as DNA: TGCGCCAGCAGCCGCATCCAGGGGTCCCAAGGTTCCTACGAGCAGTACTTC. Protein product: CASSRIQGSQGSYEQYF.

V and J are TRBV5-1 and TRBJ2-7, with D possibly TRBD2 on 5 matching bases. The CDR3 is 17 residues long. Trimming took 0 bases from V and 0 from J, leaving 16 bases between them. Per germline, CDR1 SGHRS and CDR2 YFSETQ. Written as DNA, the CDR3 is TGCGCCAGCAGCTTGGGGAGGTTGGGTACCGACTCCTACGAGCAGTACTTC. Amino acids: CASSLGRLGTDSYEQYF.

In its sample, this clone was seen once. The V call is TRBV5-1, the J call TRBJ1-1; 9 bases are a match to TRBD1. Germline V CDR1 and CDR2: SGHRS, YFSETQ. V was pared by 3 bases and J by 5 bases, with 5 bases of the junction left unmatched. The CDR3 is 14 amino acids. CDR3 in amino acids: CASSSGTGRTEAFF. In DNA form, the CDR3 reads TGCGCCAGCAGCTCCGGGACAGGGAGAACTGAAGCTTTCTTT. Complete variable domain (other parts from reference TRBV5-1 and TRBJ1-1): KAGVTQTPRYLIKTRGQQVTLSCSPISGHRSVSWYQQTPGQGLQFLFEYFSETQRNKGNFPGRFSGRQFSNSRSEMNVSTLELGDSALYLCASSSGTGRTEAFFGQGTRLTVV.

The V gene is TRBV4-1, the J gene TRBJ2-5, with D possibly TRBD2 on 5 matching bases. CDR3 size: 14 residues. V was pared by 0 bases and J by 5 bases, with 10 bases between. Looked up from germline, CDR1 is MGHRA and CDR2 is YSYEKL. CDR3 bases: TGCGCCAGCAGCCAAGAGTCTCAGCGGGAGACCCAGTACTTC. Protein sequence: CASSQESQRETQYF.

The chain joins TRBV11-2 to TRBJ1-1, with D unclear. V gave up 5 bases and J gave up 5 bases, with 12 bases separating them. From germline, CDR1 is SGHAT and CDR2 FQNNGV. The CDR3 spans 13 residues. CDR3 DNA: TGTGCCAGCAGCCCCATACAGAGAACTGAAGCTTTCTTT. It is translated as CASSPIQRTEAFF.

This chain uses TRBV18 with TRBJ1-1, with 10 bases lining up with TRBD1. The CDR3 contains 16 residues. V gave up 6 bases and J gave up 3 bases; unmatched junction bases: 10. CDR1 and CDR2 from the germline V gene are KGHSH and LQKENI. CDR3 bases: TGTGCCAGCTCCCTACGACAGGGGGCTAGGGACACTGAAGCTTTCTTT. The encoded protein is CASSLRQGARDTEAFF. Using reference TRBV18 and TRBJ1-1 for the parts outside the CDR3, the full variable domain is NAGVMQNPRHLVRRRGQEARLRCSPMKGHSHVYWYRQLPEEGLKFMVYLQKENIIDESGMPKERFSAEFPKEGPSILRIQQVVRGDSAAYFCASSLRQGARDTEAFFGQGTRLTVV.

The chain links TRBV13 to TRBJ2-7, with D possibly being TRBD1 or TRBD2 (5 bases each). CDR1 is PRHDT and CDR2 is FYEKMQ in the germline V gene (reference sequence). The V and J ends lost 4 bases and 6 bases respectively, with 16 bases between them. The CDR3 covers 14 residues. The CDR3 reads CASSSTGTTGEQYF. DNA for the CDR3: TGTGCCAGCAGCTCCACCGGGACCACGGGCGAGCAGTACTTC. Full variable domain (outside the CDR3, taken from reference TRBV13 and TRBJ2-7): AAGVIQSPRHLIKEKRETATLKCYPIPRHDTVYWYQQGPGQDPQFLISFYEKMQSDKGSIPDRFSAQQFSDYHSELNMSSLELGDSALYFCASSSTGTTGEQYFGPGTRLTVT.

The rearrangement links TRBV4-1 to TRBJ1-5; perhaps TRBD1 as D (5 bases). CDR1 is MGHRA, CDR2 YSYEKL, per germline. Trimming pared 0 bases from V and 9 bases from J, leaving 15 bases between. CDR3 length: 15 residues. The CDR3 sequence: CASSQDLGPRLPQHF. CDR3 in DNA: TGCGCCAGCAGCCAAGATCTGGGACCGAGACTGCCCCAGCATTTT.

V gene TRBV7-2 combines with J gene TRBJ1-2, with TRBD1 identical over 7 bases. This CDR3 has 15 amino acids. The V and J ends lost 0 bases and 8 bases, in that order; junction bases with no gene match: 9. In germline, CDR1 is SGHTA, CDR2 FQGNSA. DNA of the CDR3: TGTGCCAGCAGCTTAGCGAAAGGGGGCGGGGACGGCTACACCTTC. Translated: CASSLAKGGGDGYTF.

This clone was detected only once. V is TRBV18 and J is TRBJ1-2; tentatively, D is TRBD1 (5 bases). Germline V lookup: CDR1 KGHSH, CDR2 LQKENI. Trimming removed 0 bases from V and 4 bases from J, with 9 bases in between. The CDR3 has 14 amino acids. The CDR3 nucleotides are TGTGCCAGCTCACCACCGGGACGGACCTATGGCTACACCTTC. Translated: CASSPPGRTYGYTF. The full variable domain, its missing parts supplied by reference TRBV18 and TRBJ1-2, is NAGVMQNPRHLVRRRGQEARLRCSPMKGHSHVYWYRQLPEEGLKFMVYLQKENIIDESGMPKERFSAEFPKEGPSILRIQQVVRGDSAAYFCASSPPGRTYGYTFGSGTRLTVV.

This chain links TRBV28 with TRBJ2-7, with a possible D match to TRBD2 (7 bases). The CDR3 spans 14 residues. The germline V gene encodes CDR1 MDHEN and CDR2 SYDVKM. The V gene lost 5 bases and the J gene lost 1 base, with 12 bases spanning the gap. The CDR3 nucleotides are TGTGCCAGCAGTCCGCGGGGGCGGTCCTACGAGCAGTACTTC. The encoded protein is CASSPRGRSYEQYF.

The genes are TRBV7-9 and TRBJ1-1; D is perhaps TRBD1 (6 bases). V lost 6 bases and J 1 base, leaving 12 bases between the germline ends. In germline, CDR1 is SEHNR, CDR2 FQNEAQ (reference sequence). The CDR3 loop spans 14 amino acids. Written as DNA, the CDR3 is TGTGCCAGCAGTGGGGGGGCTTCGAACACTGAAGCTTTCTTT. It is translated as CASSGGASNTEAFF.